A single sample gave rise to the 23 T cell receptor beta chains below, sequenced in a study of T cell responses to AZD1222 COVID-19 vaccine. TCRdb's copy holds only in-frame clones and misses some; the assay was immunoSEQ multiplex PCR. The repertoire consists of some 150,000 clones, with about 89% occurring once and the leading ten covering 4.7%. Source: peripheral blood, taken on day 0 of AZD1222 vaccination. The receptors shown here come from an adult in good health.

The rearrangement links TRBV4-1 to TRBJ1-3; no reliable D call. Germline values: CDR1 MGHRA, CDR2 YSYEKL. There are 16 residues in the CDR3. V was pared by 6 bases and J by 0 bases, with 15 bases between. CDR3 sequence reads: CASRPTFQVSGNTIYF. The CDR3 region has the DNA TGCGCCAGCAGACCTACCTTTCAAGTCTCTGGAAACACCATATATTTT.

The chain is built from TRBV15 and TRBJ1-2, with a weak D call TRBD1 (6 bases). Trimming pared 3 bases from V and 8 bases from J, leaving 13 bases between. The CDR3 length is 13 residues. Germline V gene lookup returns CDR1 LNHNV and CDR2 YYDKDF (reference sequence). The CDR3 here is CATSSRGMRGYTF. CDR3 DNA sequence: TGTGCCACCAGCAGCAGGGGAATGCGCGGCTACACCTTC.

This clone was seen a few times. This chain joins TRBV18 and TRBJ1-1; D is ambiguous. V was shortened by 2 bases and J by 10 bases, with 14 bases between the two germline ends. This CDR3 spans 13 amino acids. Germline CDR1 is KGHSH and CDR2 is LQKENI. In DNA form, the CDR3 reads TGTGCCAGCTCACCAGATCAAGCAGAGGCAGCTTTCTTT. It specifies CASSPDQAEAAFF.

V and J are TRBV19 and TRBJ1-2; the D gene is possibly TRBD1 (6 bases). Trimming cost V 6 bases and J 4 bases, with 12 bases left between them. The germline gives CDR1 LNHDA, CDR2 SQIVND (reference sequence). The CDR3 spans 13 residues. The CDR3 loop is CASRLGTTYGYTF. The CDR3, as DNA: TGTGCCAGTAGGCTCGGGACAACCTATGGCTACACCTTC.

The chain combines TRBV29-1 with TRBJ1-2, with 8 bases that match TRBD1. The germline V gene has CDR1 SQVTM and CDR2 ANQGSEA. The CDR3 covers 11 residues. The V gene end was trimmed by 7 bases and the J gene end by 8 bases; junction bases not matched to a gene: 6. DNA of the CDR3: TGCAGCGACCGGACAGGGTCGGGCTACACCTTC. Translated: CSDRTGSGYTF.

The chain recombines TRBV28 with TRBJ2-2; D is uncertain. The CDR3 totals 13 residues. Germline V gives CDR1 MDHEN, CDR2 SYDVKM. The ends were cut back, 6 bases at V and 2 bases at J, with 7 bases in the middle. The CDR3 DNA reads TGTGCCAGCAGCCTTTATAACACCGGGGAGCTGTTTTTT. Translation: CASSLYNTGELFF.

The DNA for the CDR3 is TGCGCCAGCAGACCCGGGACAATGAACACTGAAGCTTTCTTT. Encoded protein: CASRPGTMNTEAFF. The chain uses TRBV5-1 and TRBJ1-1; perhaps TRBD1 as D (6 bases). Germline values: CDR1 SGHRS, CDR2 YFSETQ. This CDR3 region has 14 residues. Trimming removed 5 bases from V and 0 bases from J, with 11 bases in between.

The chain uses TRBV5-4 and TRBJ2-2; 8 positions match TRBD1. The CDR3 runs to 16 residues. From germline, CDR1 is SGHNT and CDR2 YYREEE (reference sequence). J was trimmed by 4 bases and V by 0 bases; bases with no gene match: 5. The CDR3 nucleotides are TGTGCCAGCAGCTTGGGTGGCAGGGGGCTCACCGGGGAGCTGTTTTTT. It yields the protein CASSLGGRGLTGELFF.

The rearrangement joins TRBV2 to TRBJ1-2, with unresolved D. With 9 bases removed from V and 4 bases from J, the gap between germline ends came to 15 bases. The CDR3 sequence is 13 residues long. Per germline, CDR1 SNHLY and CDR2 FYNNEI. Here the CDR3 reads CARPGRKFYGYTF. The CDR3 DNA sequence: TGTGCCAGACCCGGCCGGAAGTTCTATGGCTACACCTTC.

The chain couples TRBV3-1 (or the pseudogene TRBV3-2) to TRBJ2-7; D is possibly TRBD1 (5 bases). Between the trimmed V and J ends, which lost 3 bases and 0 bases, there was a span of 12 bases. Germline V gives CDR1 LGHDT, CDR2 YNNKEL (reference sequence). The CDR3 covers 15 residues. CDR3 nucleotides: TGTGCCAGCAGCCATCAGTGGCAGGGCTCCTACGAGCAGTACTTC. It specifies CASSHQWQGSYEQYF.

V is TRBV7-2 and J is TRBJ2-7; the D gene could be TRBD1 or TRBD2 (6 bases each). The CDR3 sequence is 15 residues long. CDR1 and CDR2 (germline): SGHTA, FQGNSA. Trimming stripped 1 base from V and 2 bases from J, with 12 bases between. CDR3 sequence reads: CASSLGGASPYEQYF. In DNA, the CDR3 is TGTGCCAGCAGCTTAGGGGGGGCCTCACCCTACGAGCAGTACTTC.

The genes are TRBV4-1 and TRBJ1-4, with 10 bases identical to TRBD1. The CDR3 contains 15 residues. CDR1 is MGHRA and CDR2 is YSYEKL in the germline V gene. Trimming removed 4 bases from V and 8 bases from J; junction bases left unmatched: 7. CDR3 protein: CASSRPGTGDEKLFF. DNA for the CDR3: TGCGCCAGCAGCCGTCCCGGGACAGGGGACGAAAAACTGTTTTTT.

V and J are TRBV27 and TRBJ1-6; D is unresolved. Germline V gene sequence: CDR1 MNHEY, CDR2 SMNVEV (reference sequence). V lost 8 bases and J lost 0, with 14 bases in between. This CDR3 has 16 residues. This chain's CDR3 is CASVLSGSSYNSPLHF. DNA for the CDR3: TGTGCCAGCGTTTTAAGTGGGAGCTCCTATAATTCACCCCTCCACTTT.

The rearrangement joins TRBV2 to TRBJ2-3; TRBD2 matches at 11 bases. The V segment lost 8 bases and the J segment 4 bases; nucleotides outside the gene matches: 5. Germline loops: CDR1 SNHLY, CDR2 FYNNEI. The CDR3 runs to 14 residues. CDR3 region: CASSVAGGPDTQYF. For the CDR3, the DNA is TGTGCCAGCTCGGTAGCGGGGGGGCCAGATACGCAGTATTTT.

The CDR3 DNA sequence: TGTGCCAGCAGCCAAGGACAGGGTCCCCTCCACTTT. Protein sequence: CASSQGQGPLHF. This chain uses TRBV4-2 with TRBJ1-6, with 7 bases fitting TRBD1. Germline CDR1 is LGHNA and CDR2 is YNFKEQ. This CDR3 has 12 residues. V was pared by 1 base and J by 13 bases, with 1 base of the junction left unmatched.

This chain links TRBV28 with TRBJ2-1, with TRBD2 identical over 12 bases. V trimming: 5 bases; J trimming: 9 bases; junction bases outside the gene matches: 11. Germline-derived CDR1 and CDR2 are MDHEN and SYDVKM. The CDR3 is made up of 16 amino acids. The CDR3 DNA reads TGTGCCAGCAGTCCCCCGACTAGCGGGAGTTCCGGTGAGCAGTTCTTC. This sequence encodes CASSPPTSGSSGEQFF.

The rearrangement links TRBV6-1 to TRBJ1-5, with a weak D call TRBD1 (5 bases). This CDR3 spans 13 amino acids. Deletions cut 3 bases from V and 6 bases from J, with 9 bases between. CDR1 MNHNS and CDR2 SASEGT come from the germline V gene. This CDR3 reads CASSEGRVQPQHF. The CDR3, as DNA: TGTGCCAGCAGTGAGGGCAGGGTTCAGCCCCAGCATTTT.

The V gene is TRBV5-5, the J gene TRBJ1-1; D gene unclear. This CDR3 has 13 amino acids. V was shortened by 2 bases and J by 1 base, with 6 bases between the two germline ends. Germline loops: CDR1 SGHKS, CDR2 YYEKEE (reference sequence). This CDR3 reads CASSFDGNTEAFF. DNA for the CDR3: TGTGCCAGCAGCTTCGACGGGAACACTGAAGCTTTCTTT.

The DNA of the CDR3 is TGTGCCAGCAGCTTAGCGCGACTAGCCGGAGATGAGCAGTTCTTC. It is translated as CASSLARLAGDEQFF. The V and J genes are TRBV7-2 and TRBJ2-1; 7 bases fit TRBD2. Germline CDR1 is SGHTA and CDR2 is FQGNSA. The CDR3 is 15 residues long. With 0 bases clipped from V and 8 bases from J, the junction kept 7 bases outside the gene matches.

The gene calls are TRBV15 and TRBJ2-1; 8 nucleotides agree with TRBD2. The ends lost 3 bases at V and 7 bases at J; junction bases unmatched: 5. Germline-derived CDR1 and CDR2 are LNHNV and YYDKDF (reference sequence). The CDR3 runs to 14 residues. DNA of the CDR3: TGTGCCACCAGCAGGGAACTAGCGGCAAATGAGCAGTTCTTC. Its translation is CATSRELAANEQFF.

The gene calls are TRBV15 and TRBJ2-5; the D gene is possibly TRBD2 (6 bases). The CDR3 loop spans 13 amino acids. Germline V gene lookup returns CDR1 LNHNV and CDR2 YYDKDF (reference sequence). Trimming took off 1 base at V and 5 bases at J, with 8 bases between the two ends. CDR3 in DNA: TGTGCCACCAGCAGAGGACTAGGGGAGACCCAGTACTTC. Encoded protein: CATSRGLGETQYF.

The chain carries TRBV11-2 and TRBJ2-7, with no clear D. The CDR3 loop spans 15 amino acids. V was clipped by 1 base and J by 2 bases, with 12 bases between them. The germline gives CDR1 SGHAT, CDR2 FQNNGV. Written as DNA, the CDR3 is TGTGCCAGCAGCTTAGGCTCAACTGGGACCTACGAGCAGTACTTC. It specifies CASSLGSTGTYEQYF.

This sequence joins TRBV2 and TRBJ2-2; possible D gene TRBD2, 6 bases. CDR3 length: 15 residues. Germline loops: CDR1 SNHLY, CDR2 FYNNEI. V was pared by 7 bases and J by 2 bases, with 14 bases between. The CDR3 sequence is CASKEKGTNTGELFF. The CDR3 DNA is TGTGCCAGCAAGGAGAAGGGGACTAACACCGGGGAGCTGTTTTTT.